This T cell receptor beta chain comes out of a study of Ad26.COV2.S vaccination and SARS-CoV-2 variants. Study-wide points: Possible underestimation of total T cell responses by the TCR breadth and depth analyses was noted. The authors reported substantial breadth in spike-specific CD8+ and CD4+ T cell responses after vaccination.

Germline loops: CDR1 SGHTA, CDR2 FQGTGA. V dropped 0 bases and J dropped 7 bases, with 7 bases sitting between them. The CDR3 length is 13 residues. Measured with immunoSEQ multiplex PCR; TCRdb has only the in-frame clones, and not every one. The table lists over 400,000 clones, 90% of them singletons. Comment on this clone: The antigen remains unidentified.

The treatment was: roughly 18 received Ad26.COV2.S at low or high dose, single or two shots; about 5 received placebo; per-sample allocation not given. Collection of the samples took place on day 63 after the first injection of vaccine or placebo. The sample in question was peripheral blood, obtained in a trial of Ad26.COV2.S vaccine versus placebo. V is TRBV7-3 and J is TRBJ2-1; D is ambiguous. This TCR was sampled from a person between 18 and 60 years old who received the Ad26.COV2.S COVID-19 vaccine or a placebo. CDR3 coding DNA: TGTGCCAGCAGCTTAACTGTTGGGAATGAGCAGTTCTTC. This gives the protein CASSLTVGNEQFF. The full variable domain, with the rest looked up from reference TRBV7-3 and TRBJ2-1, is GAGVSQTPSNKVTEKGKYVELRCDPISGHTALYWYRQSLGQGPEFLIYFQGTGAADDSGLPNDRFFAVRPEGSVSTLKIQRTERGDSAVYLCASSLTVGNEQFFGPGTRLTVL.